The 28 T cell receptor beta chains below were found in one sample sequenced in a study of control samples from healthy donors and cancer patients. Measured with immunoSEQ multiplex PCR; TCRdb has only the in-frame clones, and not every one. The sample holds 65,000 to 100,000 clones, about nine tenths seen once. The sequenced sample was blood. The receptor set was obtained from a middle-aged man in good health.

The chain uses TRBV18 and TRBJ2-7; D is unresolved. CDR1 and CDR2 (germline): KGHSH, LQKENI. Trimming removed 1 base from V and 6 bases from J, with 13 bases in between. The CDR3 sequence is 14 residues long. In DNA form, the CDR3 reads TGTGCCAGCTCACCACTACCGGGCATGGGCGAGCAGTACTTC. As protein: CASSPLPGMGEQYF.

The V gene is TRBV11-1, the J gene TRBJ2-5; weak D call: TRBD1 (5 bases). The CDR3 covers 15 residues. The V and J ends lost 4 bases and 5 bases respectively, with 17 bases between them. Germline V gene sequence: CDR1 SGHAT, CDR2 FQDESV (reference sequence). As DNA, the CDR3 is TGTGCCAGCAGCTACCGAGCCCCCAGGGATGAGACCCAGTACTTC. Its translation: CASSYRAPRDETQYF.

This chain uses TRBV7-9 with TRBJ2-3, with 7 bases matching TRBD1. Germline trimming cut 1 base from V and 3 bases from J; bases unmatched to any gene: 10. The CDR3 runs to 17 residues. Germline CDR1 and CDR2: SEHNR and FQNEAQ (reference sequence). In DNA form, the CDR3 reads TGTGCCAGCAGCTTAGAGGTAGTACAGGGGTTAACAGATACGCAGTATTTT. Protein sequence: CASSLEVVQGLTDTQYF.

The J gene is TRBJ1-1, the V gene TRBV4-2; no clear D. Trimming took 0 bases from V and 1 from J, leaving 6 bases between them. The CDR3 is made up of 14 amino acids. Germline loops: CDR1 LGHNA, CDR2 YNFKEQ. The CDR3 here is CASSQDIRNTEAFF. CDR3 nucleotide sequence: TGTGCCAGCAGCCAAGATATAAGGAACACTGAAGCTTTCTTT.

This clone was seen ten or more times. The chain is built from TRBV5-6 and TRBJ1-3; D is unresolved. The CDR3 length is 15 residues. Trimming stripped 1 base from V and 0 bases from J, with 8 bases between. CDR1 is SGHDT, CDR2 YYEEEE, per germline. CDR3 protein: CASSLSQISGNTIYF. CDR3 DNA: TGTGCCAGCAGCTTGAGCCAGATCTCTGGAAACACCATATATTTT. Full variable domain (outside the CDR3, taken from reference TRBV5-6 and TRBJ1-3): DAGVTQSPTHLIKTRGQQVTLRCSPKSGHDTVSWYQQALGQGPQFIFQYYEEEERQRGNFPDRFSGHQFPNYSSELNVNALLLGDSALYLCASSLSQISGNTIYFGEGSWLTVV.

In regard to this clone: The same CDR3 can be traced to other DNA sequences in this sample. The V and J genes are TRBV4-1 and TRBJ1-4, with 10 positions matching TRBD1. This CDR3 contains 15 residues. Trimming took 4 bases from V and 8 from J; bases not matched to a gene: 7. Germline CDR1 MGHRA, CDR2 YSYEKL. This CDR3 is CASSRSGTGVEKLFF. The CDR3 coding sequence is TGCGCCAGCAGCCGATCCGGGACAGGGGTCGAAAAACTGTTTTTT.

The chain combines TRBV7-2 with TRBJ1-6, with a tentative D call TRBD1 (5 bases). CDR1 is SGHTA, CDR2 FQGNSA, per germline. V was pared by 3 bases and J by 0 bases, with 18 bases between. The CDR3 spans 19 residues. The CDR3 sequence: CASSLRGTITSSYNSPLHF. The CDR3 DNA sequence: TGTGCCAGCAGCTTGCGAGGGACGATTACGAGCTCCTATAATTCACCCCTCCACTTT.

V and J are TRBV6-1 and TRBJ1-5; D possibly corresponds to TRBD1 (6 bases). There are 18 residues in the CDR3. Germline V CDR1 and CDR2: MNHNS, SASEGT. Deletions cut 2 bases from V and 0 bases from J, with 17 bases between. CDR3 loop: CASSESVLGGRSNQPQHF. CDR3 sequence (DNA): TGTGCCAGCAGTGAAAGTGTGTTGGGGGGCCGTAGCAATCAGCCCCAGCATTTT.

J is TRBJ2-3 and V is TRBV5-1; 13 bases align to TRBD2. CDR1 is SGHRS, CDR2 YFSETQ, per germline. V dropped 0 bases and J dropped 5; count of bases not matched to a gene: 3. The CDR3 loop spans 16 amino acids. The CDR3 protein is CASSLDGLAGVDTQYF. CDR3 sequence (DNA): TGCGCCAGCAGCTTGGATGGACTAGCGGGGGTAGATACGCAGTATTTT.

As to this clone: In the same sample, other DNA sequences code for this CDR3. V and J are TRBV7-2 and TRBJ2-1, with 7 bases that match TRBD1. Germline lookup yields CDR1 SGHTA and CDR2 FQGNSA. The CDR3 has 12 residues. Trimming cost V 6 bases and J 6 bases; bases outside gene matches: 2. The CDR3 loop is CASRRQGNEQFF. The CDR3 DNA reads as TGTGCCAGCAGACGACAGGGCAATGAGCAGTTCTTC.

Written as DNA, the CDR3 is TGCGCCAGCAGCTTGGCTCGGGCCGCTAGAGAAGAGCAGTACTTC. This translates into CASSLARAAREEQYF. The chain recombines TRBV5-1 with TRBJ2-7; D gene unclear. CDR1 is SGHRS and CDR2 is YFSETQ in the germline V gene. Trimming pared 0 bases from V and 7 bases from J, leaving 17 bases between. The CDR3 totals 15 residues.

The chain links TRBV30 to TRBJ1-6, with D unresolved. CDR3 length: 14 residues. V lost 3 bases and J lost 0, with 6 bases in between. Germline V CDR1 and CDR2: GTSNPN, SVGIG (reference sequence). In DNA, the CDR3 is TGTGCCTGGAGGTTAAGCTCCTATAATTCACCCCTCCACTTT. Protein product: CAWRLSSYNSPLHF.

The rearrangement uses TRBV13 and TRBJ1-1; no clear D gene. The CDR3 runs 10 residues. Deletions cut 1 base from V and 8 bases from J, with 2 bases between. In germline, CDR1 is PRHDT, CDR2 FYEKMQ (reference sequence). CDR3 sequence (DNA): TGTGCCAGCAGCTTAGACGAAGCTTTCTTT. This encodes CASSLDEAFF.

CDR3 sequence reads: CASSWTGLDQPQHF. Here the CDR3 DNA reads TGCGCCAGCAGCTGGACAGGGTTGGATCAGCCCCAGCATTTT. This chain links TRBV5-1 with TRBJ1-5; 8 bases are a match to TRBD1. The CDR3 length is 14 residues. Germline V gives CDR1 SGHRS, CDR2 YFSETQ. V shed 3 bases, J shed 5 bases, and the junction held 4 bases outside the gene matches.

CDR3 in DNA: TGTGCCAGCTCACCGGTGGGGGTGAATCAGCCCCAGCATTTT. Amino acids: CASSPVGVNQPQHF. The chain uses TRBV18 and TRBJ1-5, with D perhaps TRBD1 (5 bases). V shed 3 bases and J shed 4 bases, with 10 bases lying between them. CDR1 and CDR2 from the germline V gene are KGHSH and LQKENI. The CDR3 covers 14 residues.

The CDR3 is CASSLDRTFGNRPLHF. The CDR3, as DNA: TGTGCCAGCAGTTTAGACAGAACCTTTGGAAATCGACCCCTCCACTTT. The chain employs TRBV27 and TRBJ1-6; TRBD1 is a possible D gene (5 bases). Germline loops: CDR1 MNHEY, CDR2 SMNVEV (reference sequence). Deletions cut 2 bases from V and 12 bases from J, with 20 bases between. The CDR3 length is 16 residues.

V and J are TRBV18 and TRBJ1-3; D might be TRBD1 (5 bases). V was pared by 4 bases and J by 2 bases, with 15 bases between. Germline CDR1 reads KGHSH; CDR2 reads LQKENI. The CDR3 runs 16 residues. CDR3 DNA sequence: TGTGCCAGCTCACTCTCGGGACGCCAGCCTGGAAACACCATATATTTT. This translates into CASSLSGRQPGNTIYF.

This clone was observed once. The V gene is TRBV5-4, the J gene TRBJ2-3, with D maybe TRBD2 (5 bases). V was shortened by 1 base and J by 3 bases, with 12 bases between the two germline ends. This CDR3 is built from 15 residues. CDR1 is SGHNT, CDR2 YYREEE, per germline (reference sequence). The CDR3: CASSLKGGGTDTQYF. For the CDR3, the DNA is TGTGCCAGCAGCTTGAAAGGAGGAGGAACAGATACGCAGTATTTT.

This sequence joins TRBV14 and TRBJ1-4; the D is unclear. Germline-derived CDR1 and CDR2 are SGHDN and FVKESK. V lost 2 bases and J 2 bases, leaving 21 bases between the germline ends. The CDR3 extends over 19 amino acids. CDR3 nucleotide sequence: TGTGCCAGCAGCCAACGGAGCAGTCCGGGGAGCATCACTAATGAAAAACTGTTTTTT. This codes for CASSQRSSPGSITNEKLFF.

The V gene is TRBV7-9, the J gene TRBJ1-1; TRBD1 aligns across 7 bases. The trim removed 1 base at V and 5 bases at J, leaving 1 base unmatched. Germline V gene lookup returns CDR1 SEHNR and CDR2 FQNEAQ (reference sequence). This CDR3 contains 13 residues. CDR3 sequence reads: CASSLEGATEAFF. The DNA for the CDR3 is TGTGCCAGCAGCTTAGAGGGGGCGACTGAAGCTTTCTTT.

CDR3 nucleotide sequence: TGCGCCAGCAGGACAGCCGAGGTCCTGACTTTC. This codes for CASRTAEVLTF. The chain has TRBV5-1 and TRBJ2-6; tentatively, D is TRBD1 (5 bases). V was trimmed by 5 bases and J by 13 bases, leaving 10 bases between them. Germline V gene lookup returns CDR1 SGHRS and CDR2 YFSETQ. The CDR3 extends over 11 amino acids.

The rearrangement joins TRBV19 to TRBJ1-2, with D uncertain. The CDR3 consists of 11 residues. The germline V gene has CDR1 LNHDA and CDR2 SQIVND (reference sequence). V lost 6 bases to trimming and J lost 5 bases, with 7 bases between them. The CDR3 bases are TGTGCCAGTAGCCAGCATTATGGCTACACCTTC. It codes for CASSQHYGYTF.

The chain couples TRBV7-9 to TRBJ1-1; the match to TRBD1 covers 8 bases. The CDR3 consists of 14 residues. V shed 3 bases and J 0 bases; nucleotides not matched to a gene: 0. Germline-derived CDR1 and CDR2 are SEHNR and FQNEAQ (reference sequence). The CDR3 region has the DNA TGTGCCAGCAGCTTGGGACAGGTGAACACTGAAGCTTTCTTT. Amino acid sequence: CASSLGQVNTEAFF.

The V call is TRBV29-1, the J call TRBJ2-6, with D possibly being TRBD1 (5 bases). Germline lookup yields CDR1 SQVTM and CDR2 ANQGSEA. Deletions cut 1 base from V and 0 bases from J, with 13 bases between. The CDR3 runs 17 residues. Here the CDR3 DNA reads TGCAGCGTTGAAGCCAGGGAAGTTTACTCTGGGGCCAACGTCCTGACTTTC. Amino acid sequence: CSVEAREVYSGANVLTF.

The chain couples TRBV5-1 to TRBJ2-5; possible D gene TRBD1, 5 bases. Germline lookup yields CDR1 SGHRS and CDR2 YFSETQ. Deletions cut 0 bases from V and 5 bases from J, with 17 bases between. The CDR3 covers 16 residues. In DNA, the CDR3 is TGCGCCAGCAGCTTGGGGGGCCGGTCAGCCACGGAGACCCAGTACTTC. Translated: CASSLGGRSATETQYF.

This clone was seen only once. In nucleotides, the CDR3 is TGCGCCAGCAGCTCCCTACCCACAGATACGCAGTATTTT. This encodes CASSSLPTDTQYF. The gene calls are TRBV5-1 and TRBJ2-3, with D unresolved. CDR3 size: 13 residues. Trimming shortened V by 3 bases and J by 2 bases, and 7 bases separated the two germline ends. Germline V gives CDR1 SGHRS, CDR2 YFSETQ.

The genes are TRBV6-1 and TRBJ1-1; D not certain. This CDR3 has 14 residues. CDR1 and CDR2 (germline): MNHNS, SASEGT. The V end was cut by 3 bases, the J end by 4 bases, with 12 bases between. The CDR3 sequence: CASSDGVSGTEAFF. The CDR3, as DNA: TGTGCCAGCAGTGATGGGGTTTCGGGCACTGAAGCTTTCTTT.

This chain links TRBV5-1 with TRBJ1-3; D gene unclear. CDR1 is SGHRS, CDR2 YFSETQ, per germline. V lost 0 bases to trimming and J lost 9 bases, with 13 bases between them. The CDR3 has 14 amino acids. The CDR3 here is CASSLGQAISTIYF. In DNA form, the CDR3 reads TGCGCCAGCAGCTTGGGGCAGGCCATTAGCACCATATATTTT.